The next 8 T cell receptor beta chains were all read from a single sample in a study of T cell repertoires in cytomegalovirus infection. TCRdb passed the reads through MiXCR, listing each CDR3 protein once. There are roughly 280,000 distinct CDR3 sequences in the sample; approximately 9.1% occur only once, and about 15% lies in the top ten. The sample consisted of PBMCs. The source is a human donor in good health (CMV status not recorded). Some clones in this sample may be carry-over from other donors' samples.

This clonotype was recorded many times. The chain recombines TRBV7-2 with TRBJ2-4; unclear D gene. Germline V gives CDR1 SGHTA, CDR2 FQGNSA. The CDR3 loop spans 14 amino acids. The V gene lost 1 base and the J gene lost 0 bases, with 4 bases spanning the gap. The CDR3 region is CASSLEPAKNIQYF. The CDR3 nucleotides read TGTGCCAGCAGCTTAGAGCCAGCCAAAAACATTCAGTACTTC.

This clonotype came up many times. The genes are TRBV7-8 and TRBJ1-1; D not certain. Trimming removed 5 bases from V and 7 bases from J, with 17 bases in between. The germline gives CDR1 SGHVS, CDR2 FQNEAQ. The CDR3 totals 14 residues. This CDR3 is CASSPRVEGNEAFF. CDR3 nucleotide sequence: TGTGCCAGCAGCCCTAGAGTAGAGGGAAATGAAGCTTTCTTT. The entire variable domain, with the rest obtained from reference TRBV7-8 and TRBJ1-1, is as follows: GAGVSQSPRYKVAKRGQDVALRCDPISGHVSLFWYQQALGQGPEFLTYFQNEAQLDKSGLPSDRFFAERPEGSVSTLKIQRTQQEDSAVYLCASSPRVEGNEAFFGQGTRLTVV.

This clonotype was observed a few times. The gene calls are TRBV10-2 and TRBJ1-1, with 7 positions matching TRBD1. The CDR3 runs 13 residues. The V and J ends lost 6 bases and 5 bases, in that order; junction bases with no gene match: 6. CDR1 is WSHSY, CDR2 SAAADI, per germline. Here the CDR3 reads CASSKGARTEAFF. The CDR3 DNA reads TGCGCCAGCAGCAAGGGGGCCAGAACTGAAGCTTTCTTT.

This clonotype has a count of ten or more. The V call is TRBV7-8, the J call TRBJ1-2, with D possibly matching TRBD1 (6 bases). Germline V lookup: CDR1 SGHVS, CDR2 FQNEAQ. The CDR3 consists of 15 residues. Trimming took off 5 bases at V and 5 bases at J, with 18 bases between the two ends. DNA for the CDR3: TGTGCCAGCAGCACAGGAACCCAGGGGTTTTATGGCTACACCTTC. Its protein product is CASSTGTQGFYGYTF. The whole variable domain, filled in from reference TRBV7-8 and TRBJ1-2, reads GAGVSQSPRYKVAKRGQDVALRCDPISGHVSLFWYQQALGQGPEFLTYFQNEAQLDKSGLPSDRFFAERPEGSVSTLKIQRTQQEDSAVYLCASSTGTQGFYGYTFGSGTRLTVV.

This clonotype was seen repeatedly, ten times or more. This chain connects TRBV7-2 to TRBJ2-4; 7 bases match TRBD1. CDR1 and CDR2 (germline): SGHTA, FQGNSA. The CDR3 sequence is 14 residues long. J lost 7 bases, V lost 5 bases, and 8 bases had no gene match. In nucleotides, the CDR3 is TGTGCCAGCAGCCCCCGGACAGGCGGGAACATTCAGTACTTC. It specifies CASSPRTGGNIQYF.

In its sample, this clonotype was seen many times. The V gene is TRBV6-2 or TRBV6-3, the J gene TRBJ2-7, with TRBD1 matching over 7 bases. V was clipped by 8 bases and J by 0 bases; unmatched bases: 10. The germline V gene has CDR1 MNHEY and CDR2 SVGEGT. This CDR3 has 15 residues. CDR3 loop: CASLPGDRVSYEQYF. The CDR3 region has the DNA TGTGCCAGCTTACCCGGGGACAGAGTCTCCTACGAGCAGTACTTC.

The J gene is TRBJ2-7, the V gene TRBV20-1; TRBD2 is a possible D gene (7 bases). Looked up from germline, CDR1 is DFQATT and CDR2 is SNEGSKA (reference sequence). Trimming took off 6 bases at V and 0 bases at J, with 15 bases between the two ends. The length of the CDR3 is 14 residues. The CDR3 DNA reads TGCAGTGCCCTGGGGGGGGCCTCCTCCTACGAGCAGTACTTC. This encodes CSALGGASSYEQYF.

This clonotype was seen many times. The rearrangement joins TRBV7-2 to TRBJ1-5, with no clear D. The ends were cut back, 3 bases at V and 4 bases at J, with 13 bases in the middle. The CDR3 is 15 residues long. From germline, CDR1 is SGHTA and CDR2 FQGNSA. Written as DNA, the CDR3 is TGTGCCAGCAGCTTCGACCGGTCGCTAAATCAGCCCCAGCATTTT. Encoded protein: CASSFDRSLNQPQHF.